Below are 10 T cell receptor beta chains sequenced from a single sample in a study of T cells in localized non-small cell lung cancer. The data were produced by immunoSEQ multiplex PCR, yet TCRdb's version contains in-frame clones alone and is incomplete. Of tens of thousands of clones listed, around 90% were seen once; the top ten hold around a fifth. This sample comprised peripheral blood, obtained before any cancer treatment. The source of these receptors is a man aged 40 to 69 with stage I squamous cell lung carcinoma.

This clone was counted between two and nine times. V and J are TRBV5-4 and TRBJ2-3; 14 bases are a match to TRBD2. With V trimmed by 4 bases and J by 2 bases, 6 bases remained unmatched. The CDR3 totals 17 residues. Germline assignment: CDR1 SGHNT and CDR2 YYREEE (reference sequence). The CDR3 DNA sequence: TGTGCCAGCAGCCTCCGACTAGCGGGGGGGCCCACAGATACGCAGTATTTT. Amino acids: CASSLRLAGGPTDTQYF.

DNA for the CDR3: TGTGCCAGCAGAGAAAAGGGAGGCGACACTGAAGCTTTCTTT. Translating it yields CASREKGGDTEAFF. This rearrangement joins TRBV2 to TRBJ1-1; D is ambiguous. V was cut by 6 bases and J by 3 bases, with 14 bases left in between. Germline V lookup: CDR1 SNHLY, CDR2 FYNNEI. The CDR3 has 14 residues.

The count of this clone is one. The chain combines TRBV30 with TRBJ2-7, with 7 positions matching TRBD1. Germline V gene sequence: CDR1 GTSNPN, CDR2 SVGIG (reference sequence). The V and J ends lost 5 bases and 2 bases, in that order; junction bases with no gene match: 21. This CDR3 region has 18 residues. DNA of the CDR3: TGTGCCTGGGGCCTAGGGGGCCCTCCGAGCTTGGAGGCCTACGAGCAGTACTTC. It specifies CAWGLGGPPSLEAYEQYF.

The rearrangement uses TRBV25-1 and TRBJ2-7, with 8 bases aligning to TRBD1. This CDR3 is built from 14 residues. Per the germline V gene, CDR1 is MGHDK and CDR2 is SYGVNS. V lost 4 bases, J lost 2 bases, and 4 bases stayed unmatched. CDR3 bases: TGTGCCAGCAGTGGACAGGGGAATCCCTACGAGCAGTACTTC. The encoded protein is CASSGQGNPYEQYF.

The chain carries TRBV7-2 and TRBJ2-1, with 10 bases matching TRBD1. The CDR3 consists of 14 residues. The junction had 4 bases not matched to a gene; V was cut back by 4 bases and J by 7 bases. Germline CDR1 SGHTA, CDR2 FQGNSA. CDR3 residues: CASSSGQGWNEQFF. CDR3 bases: TGTGCCAGCAGCTCGGGACAGGGGTGGAATGAGCAGTTCTTC.

This clone was detected once. The chain couples TRBV6-6 to TRBJ1-3; 8 bases fit TRBD1. CDR1 and CDR2 (germline): MNHNY, SVGAGI (reference sequence). The junction had 6 bases not matched to a gene; V was cut back by 2 bases and J by 3 bases. There are 16 residues in the CDR3. The CDR3: CASSYRTGPGGNTIYF. The DNA of the CDR3 is TGTGCCAGCAGTTACCGGACAGGGCCCGGTGGAAACACCATATATTTT.

V is TRBV11-2 and J is TRBJ1-4, with D hard to call. Germline CDR1 is SGHAT and CDR2 is FQNNGV. V was clipped by 0 bases and J by 10 bases, with 12 bases between them. The CDR3 has 14 amino acids. CDR3 DNA: TGTGCCAGCAGCTTAGACGTCCGGGGAGGAAAACTGTTTTTT. Amino acids: CASSLDVRGGKLFF.

The V and J genes are TRBV4-1 and TRBJ2-3; TRBD2 aligns across 13 bases. V lost 4 bases and J lost 5; bases outside the gene matches: 9. The germline gives CDR1 MGHRA, CDR2 YSYEKL. The CDR3 runs 17 residues. Written as DNA, the CDR3 is TGCGCCAGCAGCCCACACCCCACTAGCGGGGGGGGAGATACGCAGTATTTT. Its translation: CASSPHPTSGGGDTQYF.

The chain couples TRBV4-2 to TRBJ2-2, with unresolved D. The V and J ends lost 7 bases and 4 bases respectively, with 10 bases between them. Germline loops: CDR1 LGHNA, CDR2 YNFKEQ. CDR3 length: 13 amino acids. The CDR3 region is CASTIDPTGELFF. In DNA, the CDR3 is TGTGCCAGCACCATAGATCCCACCGGGGAGCTGTTTTTT.

This clone came up a few times. This sequence joins TRBV2 and TRBJ1-2, with TRBD1 matching over 10 bases. Trimming took 0 bases from V and 4 from J; bases not matched to a gene: 14. Germline CDR1 SNHLY, CDR2 FYNNEI. The CDR3 sequence is 19 residues long. CDR3 in amino acids: CASSEALRDRGYFSYGYTF. CDR3 DNA: TGTGCCAGCAGTGAAGCGCTTCGGGACAGGGGATACTTTAGCTATGGCTACACCTTC.